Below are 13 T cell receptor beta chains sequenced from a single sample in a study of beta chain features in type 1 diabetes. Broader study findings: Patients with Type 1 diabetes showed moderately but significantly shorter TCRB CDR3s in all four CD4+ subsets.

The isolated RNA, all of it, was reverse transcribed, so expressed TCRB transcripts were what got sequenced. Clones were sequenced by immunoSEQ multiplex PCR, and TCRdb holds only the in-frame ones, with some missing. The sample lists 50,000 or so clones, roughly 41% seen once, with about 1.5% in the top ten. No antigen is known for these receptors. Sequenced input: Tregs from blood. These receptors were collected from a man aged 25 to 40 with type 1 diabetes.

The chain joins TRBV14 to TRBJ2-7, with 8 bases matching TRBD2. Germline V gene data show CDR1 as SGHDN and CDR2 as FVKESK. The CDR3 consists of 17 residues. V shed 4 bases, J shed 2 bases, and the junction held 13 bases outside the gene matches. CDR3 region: CASSLREGGSLPYEQYF. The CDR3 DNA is TGTGCCAGCAGCCTACGGGAGGGGGGCTCTCTGCCCTACGAGCAGTACTTC.

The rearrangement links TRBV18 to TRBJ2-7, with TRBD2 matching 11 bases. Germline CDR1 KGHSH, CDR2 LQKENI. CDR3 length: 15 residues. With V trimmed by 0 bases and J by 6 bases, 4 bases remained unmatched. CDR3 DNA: TGTGCCAGCTCACCACCTGGACTAGCGGGTAGCGAGCAGTACTTC. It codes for CASSPPGLAGSEQYF. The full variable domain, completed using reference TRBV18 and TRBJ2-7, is NAGVMQNPRHLVRRRGQEARLRCSPMKGHSHVYWYRQLPEEGLKFMVYLQKENIIDESGMPKERFSAEFPKEGPSILRIQQVVRGDSAAYFCASSPPGLAGSEQYFGPGTRLTVT.

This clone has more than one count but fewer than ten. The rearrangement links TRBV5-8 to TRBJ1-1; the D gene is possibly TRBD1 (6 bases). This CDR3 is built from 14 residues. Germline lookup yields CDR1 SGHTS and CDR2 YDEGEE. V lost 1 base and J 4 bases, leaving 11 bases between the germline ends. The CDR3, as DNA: TGTGCCAGCAGCTTGAAGACAGGAGCCACTGAAGCTTTCTTT. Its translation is CASSLKTGATEAFF. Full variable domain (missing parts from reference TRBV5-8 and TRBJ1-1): EAGVTQSPTHLIKTRGQQATLRCSPISGHTSVYWYQQALGLGLQFLLWYDEGEERNRGNFPPRFSGRQFPNYSSELNVNALELEDSALYLCASSLKTGATEAFFGQGTRLTVV.

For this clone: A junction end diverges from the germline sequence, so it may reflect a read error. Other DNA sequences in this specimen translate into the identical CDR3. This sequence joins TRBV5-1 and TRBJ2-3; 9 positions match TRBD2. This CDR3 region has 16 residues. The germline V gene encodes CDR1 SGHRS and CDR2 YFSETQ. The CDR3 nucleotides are TGCGCCAGTAGCTTGGCGCGGGAGGGCCGCACAGATACGCAGTATTTT. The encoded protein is CASSLAREGRTDTQYF.

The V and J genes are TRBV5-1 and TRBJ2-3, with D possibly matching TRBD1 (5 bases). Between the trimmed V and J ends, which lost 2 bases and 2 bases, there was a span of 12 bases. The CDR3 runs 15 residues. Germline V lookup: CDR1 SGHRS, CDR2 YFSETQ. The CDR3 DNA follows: TGCGCCAGCAGCTTAAACAGGCCGCTCACAGATACGCAGTATTTT. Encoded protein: CASSLNRPLTDTQYF.

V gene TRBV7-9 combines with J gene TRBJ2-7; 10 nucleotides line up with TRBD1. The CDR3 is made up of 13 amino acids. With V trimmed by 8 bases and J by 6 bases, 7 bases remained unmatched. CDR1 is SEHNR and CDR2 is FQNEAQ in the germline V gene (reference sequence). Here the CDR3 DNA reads TGTGCCAGCGGGGACAGGGGTTATGGCGAGCAGTACTTC. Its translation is CASGDRGYGEQYF.

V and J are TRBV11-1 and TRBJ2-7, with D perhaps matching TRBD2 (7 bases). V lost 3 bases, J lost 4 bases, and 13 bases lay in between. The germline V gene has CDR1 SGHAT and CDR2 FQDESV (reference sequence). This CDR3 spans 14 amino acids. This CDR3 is CASSFGRGGYEQYF. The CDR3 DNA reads TGTGCCAGCAGCTTCGGAAGGGGGGGATACGAGCAGTACTTC.

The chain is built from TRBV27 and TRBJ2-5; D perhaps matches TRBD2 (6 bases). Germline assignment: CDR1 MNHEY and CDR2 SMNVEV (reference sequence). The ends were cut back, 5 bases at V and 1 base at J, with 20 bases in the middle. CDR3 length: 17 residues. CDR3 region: CASSPLRTSTSQETQYF. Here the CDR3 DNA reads TGTGCCAGCAGTCCGTTACGTACTAGCACGTCCCAAGAGACCCAGTACTTC.

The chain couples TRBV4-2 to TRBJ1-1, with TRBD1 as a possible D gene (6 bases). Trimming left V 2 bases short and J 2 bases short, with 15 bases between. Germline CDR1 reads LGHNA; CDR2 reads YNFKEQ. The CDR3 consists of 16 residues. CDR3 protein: CASSQNMTGYNTEAFF. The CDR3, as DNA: TGTGCCAGCAGCCAAAATATGACAGGCTATAACACTGAAGCTTTCTTT.

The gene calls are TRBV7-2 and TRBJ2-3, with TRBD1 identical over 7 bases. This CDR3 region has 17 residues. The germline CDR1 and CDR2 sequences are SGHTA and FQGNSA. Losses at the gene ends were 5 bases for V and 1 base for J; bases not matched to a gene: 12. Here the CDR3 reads CASSGDRATLRTDTQYF. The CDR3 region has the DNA TGTGCCAGCAGCGGAGACAGGGCTACTCTACGCACAGATACGCAGTATTTT.

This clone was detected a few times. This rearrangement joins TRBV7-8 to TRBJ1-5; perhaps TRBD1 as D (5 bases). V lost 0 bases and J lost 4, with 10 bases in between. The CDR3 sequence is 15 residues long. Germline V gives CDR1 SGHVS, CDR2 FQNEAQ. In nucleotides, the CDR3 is TGTGCCAGCAGCTTAGCGTCGGGGGTGAATCAGCCCCAGCATTTT. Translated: CASSLASGVNQPQHF.

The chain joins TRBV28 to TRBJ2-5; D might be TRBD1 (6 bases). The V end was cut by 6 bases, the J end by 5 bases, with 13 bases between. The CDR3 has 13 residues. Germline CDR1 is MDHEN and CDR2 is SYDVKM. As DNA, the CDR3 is TGTGCCAGCAGCCTTACAGGGAAGGAGACCCAGTACTTC. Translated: CASSLTGKETQYF.

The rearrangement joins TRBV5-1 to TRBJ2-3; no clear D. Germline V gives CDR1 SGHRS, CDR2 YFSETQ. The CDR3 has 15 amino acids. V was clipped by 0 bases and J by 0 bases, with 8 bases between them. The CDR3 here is CASSLDDSSTDTQYF. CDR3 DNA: TGCGCCAGCAGCTTGGACGACTCAAGCACAGATACGCAGTATTTT. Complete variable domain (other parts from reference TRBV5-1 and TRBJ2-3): KAGVTQTPRYLIKTRGQQVTLSCSPISGHRSVSWYQQTPGQGLQFLFEYFSETQRNKGNFPGRFSGRQFSNSRSEMNVSTLELGDSALYLCASSLDDSSTDTQYFGPGTRLTVL.